Listed below are T cell receptor beta chains from one sample, sequenced in a study of cytomegalovirus exposure and HLA in healthy donors. The method was immunoSEQ multiplex PCR; TCRdb's version includes in-frame clones alone and lacks a portion of them. The table includes approximately 160,000 clones, 68% detected once. The material sequenced was PBMCs. These receptor sequences come from a woman between 40 and 55 years old in good health and CMV-seropositive. Each CDR3 is given with its conserved first and last residue. Fields, in order: CDR3 DNA, CDR3 protein, clone size, V gene, D gene, J gene. A D gene is named only where the DNA matches it firmly. The size entry is marked missing in some rows and otherwise reads once, few, many or a size class.

CDR3 DNA: TGCGCCAGCAGCCAAGATATCGAGGTTGTCAACTATGGCTACACCTTC; CDR3 protein: CASSQDIEVVNYGYTF; clone size: NA; V gene: TRBV4-1; D gene: NA; J gene: TRBJ1-2
CDR3 DNA: TGCGCCAGCAGCCCCGGGTCCCAAGATACGCAGTATTTT; CDR3 protein: CASSPGSQDTQYF; clone size: NA; V gene: TRBV5-1; D gene: NA; J gene: TRBJ2-3
CDR3 DNA: TGTGCCAGCAGCTCACTGCCAGGGACTGTAAACACTGAAGCTTTCTTT; CDR3 protein: CASSSLPGTVNTEAFF; clone size: NA; V gene: TRBV5-6; D gene: NA; J gene: TRBJ1-1
CDR3 DNA: TGTGCCAGCAGTACTCTCGACGGAGTCAACACAGATACGCAGTATTTT; CDR3 protein: CASSTLDGVNTDTQYF; clone size: NA; V gene: TRBV5-6; D gene: NA; J gene: TRBJ2-3
CDR3 DNA: TGTGCCAGCAGTCTGGCAGGGGTTAGCACAGATACGCAGTATTTT; CDR3 protein: CASSLAGVSTDTQYF; clone size: once; V gene: TRBV27; D gene: NA; J gene: TRBJ2-3
CDR3 DNA: TGCAGCGTCTCGGGGGGGGACTATGGCTACACCTTC; CDR3 protein: CSVSGGDYGYTF; clone size: few; V gene: TRBV29-1; D gene: NA; J gene: TRBJ1-2
CDR3 DNA: TGTGCCAGCAGTACAGGGATTCCGAGCACAGATACGCAGTATTTT; CDR3 protein: CASSTGIPSTDTQYF; clone size: NA; V gene: TRBV6-5; D gene: NA; J gene: TRBJ2-3
CDR3 DNA: TGTGCCAGCTCTGTGTTTGCGGAGGGGACCGGGGAGCTGTTTTTT; CDR3 protein: CASSVFAEGTGELFF; clone size: NA; V gene: TRBV18; D gene: NA; J gene: TRBJ2-2
CDR3 DNA: TGCGCCAGCAGCTGGGCTGGACAGGAGACCTACGAGCAGTACTTC; CDR3 protein: CASSWAGQETYEQYF; clone size: NA; V gene: TRBV5-1; D gene: TRBD1; J gene: TRBJ2-7
CDR3 DNA: TGTGCCAGCAGCGAGGACAGGGTCTATGGCTACACCTTC; CDR3 protein: CASSEDRVYGYTF; clone size: NA; V gene: TRBV5-6; D gene: TRBD1; J gene: TRBJ1-2
CDR3 DNA: TGTGCCAGCGAAATCCCAACCGGGGGAGGGGGTGGCTACACCTTC; CDR3 protein: CASEIPTGGGGGYTF; clone size: NA; V gene: TRBV28; D gene: NA; J gene: TRBJ1-2
CDR3 DNA: TGCGCCAGCAGCTTTCGGACCGGGACAGTAAATCATGAAAAACTGTTTTTT; CDR3 protein: CASSFRTGTVNHEKLFF; clone size: NA; V gene: TRBV5-1; D gene: TRBD1; J gene: TRBJ1-4